A selection of T cell receptor beta chains follows, all from one sample in a study of blood T cell repertoires in COVID-19. Sequenced by immunoSEQ multiplex PCR; TCRdb stores in-frame clones only, minus some. The sample contains tens of thousands of clones, over 70% of which appear only once. The sequencing sample was made of peripheral blood. These receptors were taken from a man older than 75 with active or convalescent COVID-19. CDR3s include the opening cysteine and the closing phenylalanine or tryptophan. A D gene is named only where the DNA matches it firmly. Size values are once, few and many counts, or a class for expanded clones, and some rows have none.

J: TRBJ2-7
size: -
D: -
V: TRBV5-1
DNA: TGCGCCAGCAGCGGGACTACAGGGTACGAGCAGTACTTC
CDR3: CASSGTTGYEQYF

J: TRBJ2-7
size: -
D: -
V: TRBV7-9
DNA: TGTGCCAGCAGCTTAGCGCTAGGGGGCTCCTACGAGCAGTACTTC
CDR3: CASSLALGGSYEQYF

J: TRBJ1-1
size: -
D: -
V: TRBV14
DNA: TGTGCCAGCAGCCAATTGGGACAGAACACTGAAGCTTTCTTT
CDR3: CASSQLGQNTEAFF

J: TRBJ2-1
size: -
D: TRBD2
V: TRBV11-2
DNA: TGTGCCAGCAGCTTTCGGTCTCCAGGCGGGGGGGAGCAGTTCTTC
CDR3: CASSFRSPGGGEQFF

J: TRBJ1-2
size: -
D: TRBD1
V: TRBV5-4
DNA: TGTGCCAGCAGCCGGGGACAGGGAATGGATGGCTACACCTTC
CDR3: CASSRGQGMDGYTF

J: TRBJ2-7
size: -
D: -
V: TRBV9
DNA: TGTGCCAGCAGCCCCGATAGCGGATCCTACGAGCAGTACTTC
CDR3: CASSPDSGSYEQYF

J: TRBJ1-1
size: -
D: -
V: TRBV7-9
DNA: TGTGCCAGCAGCCGGGAGTCGTGGACTGAAGCTTTCTTT
CDR3: CASSRESWTEAFF

J: TRBJ2-1
size: -
D: TRBD2
V: TRBV7-8
DNA: TGTGCCAGCAGCACACAAACTAGCGGGGGGCCCCTGGTCGATGAGCAGTTCTTC
CDR3: CASSTQTSGGPLVDEQFF

J: TRBJ2-1
size: -
D: TRBD2
V: TRBV6-2/TRBV6-3
DNA: TGTGCCAGCAGTTACAACCGGGAGGGGCAGAGTGAGCAGTTCTTC
CDR3: CASSYNREGQSEQFF

J: TRBJ1-1
size: many
D: TRBD1
V: TRBV11-2
DNA: TGTGCCAGCAGCTTTAGTAGGGGGCCGAACACTGAAGCTTTCTTT
CDR3: CASSFSRGPNTEAFF

J: TRBJ2-1
size: -
D: TRBD2
V: TRBV15
DNA: TGTGCCACCAGCAGATCGGGACTAGCATACAATGAGCAGTTCTTC
CDR3: CATSRSGLAYNEQFF

J: TRBJ1-1
size: -
D: -
V: TRBV10-2
DNA: TGCGCCAGCAGTGAGGGGGGCGGGAACACTGAAGCTTTCTTT
CDR3: CASSEGGGNTEAFF

J: TRBJ1-3
size: -
D: -
V: TRBV10-3
DNA: TGTGCCATCGGACACACTGGAAACACCATATATTTT
CDR3: CAIGHTGNTIYF

J: TRBJ1-1
size: -
D: -
V: TRBV4-1
DNA: TGCGCCAGCAGCCACACAGGGTCCTTGAACACTGAAGCTTTCTTT
CDR3: CASSHTGSLNTEAFF

J: TRBJ1-2
size: once
D: -
V: TRBV14
DNA: TGTGCCAGCAGCCAAGCTATCAACTATGGCTACACCTTC
CDR3: CASSQAINYGYTF